This TCR beta chain was sequenced for a study of blood T cell repertoires in COVID-19. How the authors handled the data: Reference gene primer amplification in the assay estimated nucleated cell counts. Sequenced by immunoSEQ multiplex PCR; TCRdb stores in-frame clones only, minus some. The V and J calls and the clone size are those of that table, but D and trimming were determined from the DNA. In the table there are 200,000 or so clones, 80% to 90% of which are singletons. This CDR3 comprises 16 residues. V shed 1 base and J shed 3 bases, with 16 bases lying between them. CDR1 is SGHRS, CDR2 YFSETQ, per germline.

The sample consisted of peripheral blood. The V gene is TRBV5-1, the J gene TRBJ2-5; D possibly corresponds to TRBD1 (6 bases). The TCR originated in a man at least 80 years old with acute or convalescent COVID-19. The CDR3 is CASSLSGTITKETQYF. CDR3 bases: TGCGCCAGCAGCTTGTCCGGGACAATAACCAAAGAGACCCAGTACTTC.